This T cell receptor (beta chain) was sequenced during a study of blood T cells in healthy people across ages. Study-level results: The study lacked donor CMV status, which possibly confounded expanded clonotype changes. Diversity was estimated from one million T cells, and these estimates were considered underestimates.

Primed by a sample-barcoded 5' primer and a J-beta primer mix, a second PCR proceeded for about 6 to 12 cycles. A single record per CDR3 protein comes from TCRdb applying MiXCR to the 5' RACE reads. The sample shows some 760,000 distinct CDR3 sequences, 25% of them seen only once. V dropped 2 bases and J dropped 0 bases, with 4 bases sitting between them. This CDR3 contains 13 residues. Germline V gene sequence: CDR1 LGHNA, CDR2 YSLEER. This clonotype was counted many times. Its antigen is as yet unknown. Another study also made use of these data, one on T cells of mothers and their children.

The receptor was derived from a boy aged 5-17 years in good health. The sequenced material came from blood. V and J are TRBV4-3 and TRBJ2-5; D remains unclear. For the CDR3, the DNA is TGCGCCAGCAGCCAAACGTACCAAGAGACCCAGTACTTC. Its translation is CASSQTYQETQYF.